One and the same sample provided the 13 T cell receptor beta chains below, sequenced in a study of cytomegalovirus exposure and HLA in healthy donors. The PCR contained 60 Vbeta and 13 Jbeta primers. The protocol was immunoSEQ multiplex PCR, while the TCRdb copy is restricted to in-frame clones and leaves out a portion. The sample has about 130,000 clones; 85% to 90% are singletons. The specimen was PBMCs. The receptors originated from a woman in her 30s in good health and CMV-seropositive.

The chain combines TRBV7-6 with TRBJ2-1; D is undetermined. This CDR3 spans 11 amino acids. The V gene lost 2 bases and the J gene lost 9 bases, with 5 bases spanning the gap. Looked up from germline, CDR1 is SGHVS and CDR2 is FNYEAQ. CDR3 sequence (DNA): TGTGCCAGCAGCTTAAAGAGTGAGCAGTTCTTC. Residues: CASSLKSEQFF.

The V gene is TRBV2, the J gene TRBJ2-5, with a possible D match to TRBD1 (6 bases). Per the germline V gene, CDR1 is SNHLY and CDR2 is FYNNEI. The V and J ends lost 4 bases and 4 bases respectively, with 10 bases between them. This CDR3 has 13 amino acids. CDR3 region: CASSGGLGETQYF. The CDR3 DNA reads TGTGCCAGCAGTGGGGGGCTAGGAGAGACCCAGTACTTC.

This clone was counted once. J is TRBJ2-7 and V is TRBV7-6; 8 nucleotides agree with TRBD1. The CDR3 length is 14 residues. The junction had 10 bases not matched to a gene; V was cut back by 5 bases and J by 7 bases. From germline, CDR1 is SGHVS and CDR2 FNYEAQ. The CDR3 sequence is CASSPGTGPWEQYF. The CDR3 bases are TGTGCCAGCAGCCCCGGGACAGGACCTTGGGAGCAGTACTTC.

The rearrangement links TRBV19 to TRBJ1-5; 8 bases agree with TRBD1. Unmatched junction bases numbered 8, after V lost 7 bases and J lost 6 bases. CDR1 and CDR2 from the germline V gene are LNHDA and SQIVND (reference sequence). The CDR3 is made up of 14 amino acids. The DNA of the CDR3 is TGTGCCAGTAACCAGGGGGCCCCCAGTCAGCCCCAGCATTTT. It codes for CASNQGAPSQPQHF.

V is TRBV9 and J is TRBJ1-1; D call uncertain. Between the trimmed V and J ends, which lost 3 bases and 1 base, there was a span of 13 bases. The CDR3 length is 15 residues. Germline V CDR1 and CDR2: SGDLS, YYNGEE. The CDR3 is CASSALTGRNTEAFF. CDR3 DNA: TGTGCCAGCAGCGCCTTGACGGGAAGGAACACTGAAGCTTTCTTT.

This clone came up a few times. The J gene is TRBJ1-1, the V gene TRBV5-1; TRBD1 is a possible D gene (6 bases). There are 17 residues in the CDR3. Germline assignment: CDR1 SGHRS and CDR2 YFSETQ. Trimming removed 2 bases at V and 1 base at J, with 18 bases between. The CDR3 sequence: CASSFRAGALGNTEAFF. CDR3 in DNA: TGCGCCAGCAGCTTTCGGGCGGGGGCGCTTGGGAACACTGAAGCTTTCTTT.

This clone is a singleton in its sample. This rearrangement joins TRBV30 to TRBJ1-5; the D is unclear. Germline lookup yields CDR1 GTSNPN and CDR2 SVGIG (reference sequence). CDR3 size: 17 residues. The V and J ends lost 2 bases and 4 bases respectively, with 21 bases between them. The CDR3 loop reads CAWSRSTTVGRNQPQHF. CDR3 nucleotides: TGTGCCTGGAGTAGAAGCACCACCGTAGGGAGGAATCAGCCCCAGCATTTT.

This rearrangement joins TRBV6-7 to TRBJ2-7, with 7 bases aligning to TRBD1. TRBV6-7 is classed as an ORF, of uncertain function. J was trimmed by 4 bases and V by 0 bases; bases with no gene match: 0. This CDR3 region has 13 residues. The CDR3 loop reads CASSYSTGYEQYF. In DNA, the CDR3 is TGTGCCAGCAGTTACTCGACAGGGTACGAGCAGTACTTC.

About this clone itself: The junction differs from germline at one of its ends, possibly a read error. The chain couples TRBV19 to TRBJ1-2; the match to TRBD1 covers 9 bases. The V gene's germline CDR1 is LNHDA and CDR2 SQIVND (reference sequence). The CDR3 extends over 13 amino acids. CDR3 nucleotide sequence: TGTGCCAGTAGTATAGACCTGGGACAGGGCCACTCCTTC. This encodes CASSIDLGQGHSF.

This clone was recorded only once. The rearrangement links TRBV15 to TRBJ2-5, with TRBD2 as a possible D gene (6 bases). Trimming cost V 5 bases and J 5 bases, with 9 bases left between them. Germline loops: CDR1 LNHNV, CDR2 YYDKDF (reference sequence). CDR3 length: 12 residues. The CDR3 here is CATSGGGETQYF. The CDR3 DNA follows: TGTGCCACCAGCGGCGGAGGGGAGACCCAGTACTTC.

V usage is TRBV7-2 and J usage is TRBJ2-1; 7 bases match TRBD2. Germline assignment: CDR1 SGHTA and CDR2 FQGNSA. CDR3 length equals 16 residues. Trimming removed 2 bases from V and 0 bases from J; junction bases left unmatched: 4. CDR3: CASSLYGGSSYNEQFF. As DNA, the CDR3 is TGTGCCAGCAGCTTATATGGCGGGAGCTCCTACAATGAGCAGTTCTTC.

The V and J genes are TRBV2 and TRBJ2-7, with D unclear. The CDR3 loop spans 12 amino acids. Germline CDR1 is SNHLY and CDR2 is FYNNEI. V was shortened by 6 bases and J by 5 bases, with 11 bases between the two germline ends. This CDR3 is CASRTTSHEQYF. CDR3 nucleotides: TGTGCCAGCAGAACTACATCCCACGAGCAGTACTTC.

This clone was observed a handful of times. The chain recombines TRBV10-3 with TRBJ2-7; 9 positions agree with TRBD1. The CDR3 runs to 12 residues. V lost 9 bases and J lost 6; bases outside the gene matches: 6. Per germline, CDR1 ENHRY and CDR2 SYGVKD. DNA for the CDR3: TGTGCCATAAACGACAGGGGGGGCGAGCAGTACTTC. Its protein product is CAINDRGGEQYF.